This T cell receptor (beta chain) was sequenced during a study of blood T cells in healthy people across ages. This CDR3 region has 14 residues. CDR1 is SEHNR, CDR2 FQNEAQ, per germline (reference sequence). For the second PCR, which ran for about 6 to 12 cycles, a sample-barcoded 5' primer and a J-beta primer mix were used. Tags on each cDNA molecule came from a template-switch adaptor with 12 random nucleotides. One entry per CDR3 protein results from TCRdb running MiXCR on the 5' RACE reads. The data show 650,000 to 800,000 distinct CDR3 sequences, around 42% seen once. Comments on this clonotype: One junction end disagrees with the germline gene, perhaps due to a read error.

The sequence was collected from a man aged 55 to 70 in good health. The source material was blood. The rearrangement joins TRBV7-9 to TRBJ2-1; either TRBD1 or TRBD2 may fit D (6 bases each). The CDR3 nucleotides read TGTGTCAGCAAGGGGGGTCCTCTCTACAATGAGCAGTTCTTC. It codes for CVSKGGPLYNEQFF.